A single T cell receptor beta chain is shown here with its context. Its antigen remains unidentified. Nothing much larger sits one base from this clone, and base qualities are not available. CDR1 and CDR2 were assigned from the germline V gene as SGHNT and YENEEA. V lost 5 bases and J lost 7 bases, and the count of bases not matched to a germline gene is 7. Counted from cysteine to phenylalanine, this CDR3 has 14 amino acids. CDR3 DNA is the only sequence kept; it has 42 bases, read in frame from the first base. Collaborating institutions collected whole blood in K2EDTA tubes following their own protocols. For TCRbeta analysis, collaborators shipped samples as frozen whole blood, isolated PBMCs, or DNA extracted from either of those sample types. The data were taken from a study of blood T cell repertoires in COVID-19 (dated by TCRdb to the early 2020s). Regarding the study in general: Collaborator samples came from the United States, Italy and Spain and covered acute and convalescent phases of COVID-19. The prospective study material was composed of cDNA or gDNA derived from T cells, B-cell-depleted T cells, or PBMCs. The dataset comprised deeply sampled blood TCRbeta repertoires from subjects exposed to, actively infected with, or recovered from COVID-19. The repertoires were released in a freely available public database intended as a resource for research on the immune response to SARS-CoV-2. The samples were drawn from the first 160 participants of the ongoing ImmuneRACE study and from roughly 1,300 subjects provided by 6 global collaborators. A de-identified subject ID, COVID-19 status, age in years and sex were almost always included in the sample metadata. Where available, HLA class I and class II types were taken from metadata supplied by the sample provider and were not determined by assay-based typing.

Overall study results and their limits: The amount of clinical and demographic metadata varied by source and participant and was provided uncurated.

TCRbeta CDR3 regions were amplified from genomic DNA by means of the immunoSEQ Assay, a bias-controlled multiplex PCR. Regarding the original processing steps: The number of nucleated cells in each sample was estimated from the amplification of reference gene primers within the assay. To quantify the absolute abundance of each unique TCRbeta CDR3 rearrangement, sequence reads were collapsed and filtered. For each sample, productive Simpson clonality was calculated as the square root of Simpson's diversity index across productive rearrangements. TCRdb limited this immuneACCESS table to in-frame rearrangements with V and J called. A share of clones is missing; checked studies link under half to unresolved V genes, and the rest is unexplained. The DNA was the basis for D and trimming; V, J and clone size are from that table. Within this sample are more than 40,000 clones, with roughly 84% of them counted one time only. The top ten clonotypes cover 4.4% of the sample.

The sequence derives from a man between 50 and 59 years old with active COVID-19. Sequenced: peripheral blood. The chain is made from TRBV11-3 and TRBJ2-2; TRBD2 fits 7 bases in the junction. The nucleotide sequence reads TGTGCCAGCAGCCCAGGAAGCGGGGTCGGGGAGCTGTTTTTT. Its protein reads: CASSPGSGVGELFF.